The sequence of this T cell receptor (beta chain) was determined in a study of blood T cell repertoires in COVID-19. Study information: COVID-19 samples from acute and convalescent phases originated in the United States, Italy and Spain. T cells, B-cell-depleted T cells, or PBMCs supplied cDNA or gDNA.

The CDR3 is made up of 17 amino acids. V was clipped by 1 base and J by 4 bases, with 19 bases between them. From germline, CDR1 is KGHSH and CDR2 LQKENI. In the authors' workflow: Estimates of nucleated cell counts were drawn from the amplification of reference gene primers. Assay used: immunoSEQ multiplex PCR; TCRdb lists only in-frame clones, some missing. The V and J calls and clone size are taken from that table; D and trimming were inferred from the DNA. This sample has just over 250,000 clones, with around 86% found just once. The TCR originated in a man between 40 and 49 years old who had recovered from COVID-19. Sequencing was carried out using peripheral blood. This sequence joins TRBV18 and TRBJ1-2; the D gene is possibly TRBD1 (6 bases). The CDR3 bases are TGTGCCAGCTCACCACTACCGGACAGAGTTAGCACCTATGGCTACACCTTC. Its translation is CASSPLPDRVSTYGYTF.